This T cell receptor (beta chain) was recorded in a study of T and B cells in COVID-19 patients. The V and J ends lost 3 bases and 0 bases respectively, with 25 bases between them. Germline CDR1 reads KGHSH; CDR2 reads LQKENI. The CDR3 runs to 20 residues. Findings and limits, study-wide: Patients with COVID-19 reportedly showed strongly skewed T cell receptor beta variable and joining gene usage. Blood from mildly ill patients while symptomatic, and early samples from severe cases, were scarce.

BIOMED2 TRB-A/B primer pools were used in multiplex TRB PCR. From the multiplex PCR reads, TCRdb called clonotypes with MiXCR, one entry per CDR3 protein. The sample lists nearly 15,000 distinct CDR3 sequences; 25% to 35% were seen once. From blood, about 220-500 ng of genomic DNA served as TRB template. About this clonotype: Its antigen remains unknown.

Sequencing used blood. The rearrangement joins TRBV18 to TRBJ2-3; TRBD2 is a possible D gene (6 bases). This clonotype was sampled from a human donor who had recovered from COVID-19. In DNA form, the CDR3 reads TGTGCCAGCTCACCGGGCGGATACGGGACTCGTAATCCTAGCACAGATACGCAGTATTTT. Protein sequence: CASSPGGYGTRNPSTDTQYF.